This TCR beta chain was sequenced during a study of blood T cell repertoires in COVID-19. Study in general: Acute and convalescent COVID-19 specimens originated in the United States, Italy and Spain. PBMCs, B-cell-depleted T cells, or T cells were the source of the cDNA or gDNA that made up the material.

With V trimmed by 3 bases and J by 8 bases, 4 bases remained unmatched. Germline CDR1 and CDR2: MNHNS and SASEGT. CDR3 size: 13 residues. Methods used by the authors: Reference gene primer amplification in the assay estimated nucleated cell counts. Sequencing was performed with immunoSEQ multiplex PCR; in TCRdb, only in-frame clones are kept and a portion is missing. V and J calls and clone size are given by that table; D and trimming were obtained from the DNA. Of nearly 110,000 clones listed, less than 85% are singletons. V and J are TRBV6-1 and TRBJ2-1; 7 nucleotides agree with TRBD2. The TCR sequence derives from a woman aged 60-75 years with acute or convalescent COVID-19. Input material: peripheral blood. The CDR3 region is CASSEWGRDEQFF. The CDR3 DNA follows: TGTGCCAGCAGTGAGTGGGGGAGGGATGAGCAGTTCTTC.